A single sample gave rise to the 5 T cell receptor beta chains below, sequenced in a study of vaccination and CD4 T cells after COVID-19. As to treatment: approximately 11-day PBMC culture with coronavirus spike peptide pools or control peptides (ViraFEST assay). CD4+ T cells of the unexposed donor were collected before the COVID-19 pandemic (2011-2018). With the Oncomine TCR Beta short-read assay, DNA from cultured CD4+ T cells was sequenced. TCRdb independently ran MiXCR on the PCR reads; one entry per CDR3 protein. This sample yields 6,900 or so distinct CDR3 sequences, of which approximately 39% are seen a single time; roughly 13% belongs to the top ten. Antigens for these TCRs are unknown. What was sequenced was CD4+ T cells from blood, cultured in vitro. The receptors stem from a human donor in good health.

CDR3 sequence: CATRRTSGFTGELFF. The CDR3 DNA sequence: TGTGCCACCCGAAGGACTAGCGGGTTCACCGGGGAGCTGTTTTTT. The chain joins TRBV27 to TRBJ2-2, with 11 bases fitting TRBD2. The germline CDR1 and CDR2 sequences are MNHEY and SMNVEV (reference sequence). V was clipped by 10 bases and J by 4 bases; unmatched bases: 8. The CDR3 loop spans 15 amino acids.

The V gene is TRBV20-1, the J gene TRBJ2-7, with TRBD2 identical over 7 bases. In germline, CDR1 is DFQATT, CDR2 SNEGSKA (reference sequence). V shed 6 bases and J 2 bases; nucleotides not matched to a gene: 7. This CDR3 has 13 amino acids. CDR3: CSAGGGGPYEQYF. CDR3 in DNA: TGCAGTGCGGGGGGGGGTGGCCCCTACGAGCAGTACTTC.

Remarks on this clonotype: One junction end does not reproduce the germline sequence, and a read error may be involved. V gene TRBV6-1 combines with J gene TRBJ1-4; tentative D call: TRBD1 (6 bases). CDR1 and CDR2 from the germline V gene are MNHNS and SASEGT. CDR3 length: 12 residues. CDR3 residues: CPSRGVNEKLFF. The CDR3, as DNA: TGTCCCAGCAGGGGAGTTAATGAAAAACTGTTTTTT.

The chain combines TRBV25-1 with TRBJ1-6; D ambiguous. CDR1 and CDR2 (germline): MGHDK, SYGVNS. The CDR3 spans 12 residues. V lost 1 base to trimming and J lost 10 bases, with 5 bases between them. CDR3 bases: TGTGCCAGCAGTGAATCACAATCACCCCTCCACTTT. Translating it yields CASSESQSPLHF.

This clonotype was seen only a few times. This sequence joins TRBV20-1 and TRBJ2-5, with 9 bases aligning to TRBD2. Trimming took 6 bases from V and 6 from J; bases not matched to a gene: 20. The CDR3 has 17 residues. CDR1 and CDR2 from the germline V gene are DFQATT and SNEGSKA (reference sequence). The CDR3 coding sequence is TGCAGTGCGCCCCCCTCCATGATAGCGGGAGCTGGGCAGACCCAGTACTTC. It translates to CSAPPSMIAGAGQTQYF.